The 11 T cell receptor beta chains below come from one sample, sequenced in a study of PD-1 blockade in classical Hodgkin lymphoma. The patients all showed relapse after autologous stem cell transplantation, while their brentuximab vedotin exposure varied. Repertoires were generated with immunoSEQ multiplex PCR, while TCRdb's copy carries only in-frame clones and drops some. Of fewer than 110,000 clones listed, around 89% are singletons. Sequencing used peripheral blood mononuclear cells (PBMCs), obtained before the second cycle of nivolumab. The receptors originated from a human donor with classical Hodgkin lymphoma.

The CDR3 loop is CATSRTTGLTSEQYF. CDR3 bases: TGTGCCACCAGCAGAACCACAGGGTTGACGAGCGAGCAGTACTTC. The J gene is TRBJ2-7, the V gene TRBV15; weak D call: TRBD1 (6 bases). Deletions cut 2 bases from V and 6 bases from J, with 17 bases between. CDR1 LNHNV and CDR2 YYDKDF come from the germline V gene (reference sequence). The length of the CDR3 is 15 residues.

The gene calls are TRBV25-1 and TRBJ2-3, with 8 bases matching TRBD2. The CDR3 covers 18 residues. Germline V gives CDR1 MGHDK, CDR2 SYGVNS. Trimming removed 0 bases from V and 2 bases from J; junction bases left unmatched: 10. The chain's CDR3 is CASSEYPMSGGFTDTQYF. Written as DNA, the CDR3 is TGTGCCAGCAGTGAATACCCGATGAGCGGGGGCTTCACAGATACGCAGTATTTT.

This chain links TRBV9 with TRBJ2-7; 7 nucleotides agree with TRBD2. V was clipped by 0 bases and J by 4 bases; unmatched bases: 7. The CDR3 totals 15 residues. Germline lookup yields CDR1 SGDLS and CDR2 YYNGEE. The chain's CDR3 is CASSVGERGSYEQYF. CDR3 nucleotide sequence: TGTGCCAGCAGCGTAGGTGAGCGGGGCTCATACGAGCAGTACTTC.

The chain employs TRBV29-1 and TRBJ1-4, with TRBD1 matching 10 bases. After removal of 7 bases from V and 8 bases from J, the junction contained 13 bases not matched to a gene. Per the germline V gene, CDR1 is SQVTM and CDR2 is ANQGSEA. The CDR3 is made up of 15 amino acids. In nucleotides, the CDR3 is TGCAGCGCTAAAGGACAGGGGGAAAGAAGAGAAAAACTGTTTTTT. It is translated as CSAKGQGERREKLFF.

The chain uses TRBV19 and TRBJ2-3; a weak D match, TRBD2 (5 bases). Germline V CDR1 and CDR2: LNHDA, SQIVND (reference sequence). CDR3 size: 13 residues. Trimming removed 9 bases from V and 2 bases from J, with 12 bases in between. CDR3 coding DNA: TGTGCCAGCGGAGGTCGTGACACAGATACGCAGTATTTT. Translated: CASGGRDTDTQYF.

CDR3 protein: CASSRDRQGDYEQYF. The CDR3 DNA is TGTGCCAGCAGCCGAGATCGGCAGGGGGACTACGAGCAGTACTTC. The gene calls are TRBV5-5 and TRBJ2-7; TRBD1 matches 7 bases. Germline V gene lookup returns CDR1 SGHKS and CDR2 YYEKEE (reference sequence). The ends lost 4 bases at V and 3 bases at J; junction bases unmatched: 10. This CDR3 is built from 15 residues.

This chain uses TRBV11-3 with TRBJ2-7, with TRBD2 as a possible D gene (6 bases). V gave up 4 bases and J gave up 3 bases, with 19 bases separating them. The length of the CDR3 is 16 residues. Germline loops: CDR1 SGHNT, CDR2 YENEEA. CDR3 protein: CASSYSRGTMYYEQYF. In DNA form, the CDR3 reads TGTGCCAGCAGCTACAGCCGGGGGACGATGTACTACGAGCAGTACTTC.

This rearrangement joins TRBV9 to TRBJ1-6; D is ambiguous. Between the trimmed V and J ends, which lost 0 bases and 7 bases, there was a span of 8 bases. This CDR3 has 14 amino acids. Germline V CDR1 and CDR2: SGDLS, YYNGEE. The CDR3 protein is CASSVDLGNSPLHF. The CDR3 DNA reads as TGTGCCAGCAGCGTAGACCTGGGAAATTCACCCCTCCACTTT.

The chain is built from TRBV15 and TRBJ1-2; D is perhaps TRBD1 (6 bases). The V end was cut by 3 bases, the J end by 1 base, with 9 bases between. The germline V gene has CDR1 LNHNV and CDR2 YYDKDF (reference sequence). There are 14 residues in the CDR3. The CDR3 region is CATSSQQGNYGYTF. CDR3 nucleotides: TGTGCCACCAGCAGTCAACAGGGTAACTATGGCTACACCTTC.

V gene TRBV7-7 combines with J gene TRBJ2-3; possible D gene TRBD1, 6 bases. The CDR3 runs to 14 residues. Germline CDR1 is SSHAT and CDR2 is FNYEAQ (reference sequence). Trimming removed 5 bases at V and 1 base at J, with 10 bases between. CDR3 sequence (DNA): TGTGCCAGCAGCATAAACAGGGGCACAGATACGCAGTATTTT. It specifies CASSINRGTDTQYF.

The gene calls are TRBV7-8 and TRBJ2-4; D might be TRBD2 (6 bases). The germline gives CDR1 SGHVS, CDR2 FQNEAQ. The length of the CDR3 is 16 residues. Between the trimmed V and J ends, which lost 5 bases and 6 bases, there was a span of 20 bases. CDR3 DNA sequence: TGTGCCAGCAGCCCATCTTCAGTTGGAGGGCCAAACATTCAGTACTTC. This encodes CASSPSSVGGPNIQYF.